The rows below give T cell receptor beta chains drawn from one sample of a study of shared clonotypes between healthy human individuals. The method was immunoSEQ multiplex PCR; TCRdb's version includes in-frame clones alone and lacks a portion of them. This sample has roughly 1,800,000 clones; around 96% occur once, and the top ten carry approximately 1.2%. Sequencing input: naive CD8+ T cells sorted from blood. The receptors were sampled from a man aged 18 to 29 in good health. Each CDR3 is given with its conserved first and last residue. D genes are given only for firm matches. Not all rows give a size; the values are once, few, many and, for expanded clones, a class.

CDR3 DNA: TGTGCCAGCAGTGCCGTTGCCTATGGCTACACCTTC
CDR3 protein: CASSAVAYGYTF
D gene: .
J gene: TRBJ1-2
clone size: .
V gene: TRBV2

CDR3 DNA: TGTGCCAGCAGTTCGGGGTACACTGAAGCTTTCTTT
CDR3 protein: CASSSGYTEAFF
D gene: .
J gene: TRBJ1-1
clone size: .
V gene: TRBV2

CDR3 DNA: TGTGCCAGCAGCTTAGAAGGCCCCGCAGATACGCAGTATTTT
CDR3 protein: CASSLEGPADTQYF
D gene: .
J gene: TRBJ2-3
clone size: .
V gene: TRBV11-1

CDR3 DNA: TGTGCCAGCGGAACGGGAGGGGTCAATGAGCAGTTCTTC
CDR3 protein: CASGTGGVNEQFF
D gene: TRBD2
J gene: TRBJ2-1
clone size: .
V gene: TRBV13

CDR3 DNA: TGTGCCTGGAGTGTAGGGACAAGCTCCTACAATGAGCAGTTCTTC
CDR3 protein: CAWSVGTSSYNEQFF
D gene: .
J gene: TRBJ2-1
clone size: once
V gene: TRBV30

CDR3 DNA: TGTGCCAGCAGTAGTGTTGAGGGCCTCGAGCAGTACTTC
CDR3 protein: CASSSVEGLEQYF
D gene: .
J gene: TRBJ2-7
clone size: .
V gene: TRBV27

CDR3 DNA: TGTGCCAGCAGCTTAGGTACCCTTTTAGGGGACGCCTACGAGCAGTACTTC
CDR3 protein: CASSLGTLLGDAYEQYF
D gene: .
J gene: TRBJ2-7
clone size: .
V gene: TRBV7-9

CDR3 DNA: TGTGCCAGCAGTTGGGATAGCACAGATACGCAGTATTTT
CDR3 protein: CASSWDSTDTQYF
D gene: .
J gene: TRBJ2-3
clone size: .
V gene: TRBV27

CDR3 DNA: TGTGCCAGCAGTCACGGACAGGGATTAAACACTGAAGCTTTCTTT
CDR3 protein: CASSHGQGLNTEAFF
D gene: TRBD1
J gene: TRBJ1-1
clone size: .
V gene: TRBV2

CDR3 DNA: TGTGCCAGCAGCCTAGGGACAGGGAACACCGGGGAGCTGTTTTTT
CDR3 protein: CASSLGTGNTGELFF
D gene: TRBD1
J gene: TRBJ2-2
clone size: .
V gene: TRBV7-6

CDR3 DNA: TGTGCCAGCAGTTTATACGGTGAGCAGTACTTC
CDR3 protein: CASSLYGEQYF
D gene: .
J gene: TRBJ2-7
clone size: .
V gene: TRBV27

CDR3 DNA: TGTGCCAGCAGCTTGGTGGTTTGGGGCGGGAACACAGATACGCAGTATTTT
CDR3 protein: CASSLVVWGGNTDTQYF
D gene: .
J gene: TRBJ2-3
clone size: .
V gene: TRBV5-4

CDR3 DNA: TGCGCCAGCAGCTGGGGGGGACAGAACACTGAAGCTTTCTTT
CDR3 protein: CASSWGGQNTEAFF
D gene: .
J gene: TRBJ1-1
clone size: .
V gene: TRBV5-1

CDR3 DNA: TGTGCCAGTCGCGGGGTACCCAGCTCCTACGAGCAGTACTTC
CDR3 protein: CASRGVPSSYEQYF
D gene: .
J gene: TRBJ2-7
clone size: .
V gene: TRBV27

CDR3 DNA: TGCGCCAGCAGCCAAGTTCGACAGTCTGCAAACTATGGCTACACCTTC
CDR3 protein: CASSQVRQSANYGYTF
D gene: .
J gene: TRBJ1-2
clone size: once
V gene: TRBV4-1

CDR3 DNA: TGTGCCAGCAGCCAAATGGGACTAGCGGGGTACGCCGGGGAGCTGTTTTTT
CDR3 protein: CASSQMGLAGYAGELFF
D gene: TRBD2
J gene: TRBJ2-2
clone size: .
V gene: TRBV14

CDR3 DNA: TGTGCCAGCAGCTCGGACGGTCTTGGGGATTATGGCTACACCTTC
CDR3 protein: CASSSDGLGDYGYTF
D gene: .
J gene: TRBJ1-2
clone size: .
V gene: TRBV11-2

CDR3 DNA: TGTGCCAGCAGCTTTGGGACTGGGGGGCCAGATACGCAGTATTTT
CDR3 protein: CASSFGTGGPDTQYF
D gene: .
J gene: TRBJ2-3
clone size: .
V gene: TRBV5-6

CDR3 DNA: TGTGCCAGCAGCTTAGATCTGGAAGAGACCCAGTACTTC
CDR3 protein: CASSLDLEETQYF
D gene: .
J gene: TRBJ2-5
clone size: .
V gene: TRBV7-2

CDR3 DNA: TGTGCCAGCAGCTTAGAGGCAGGGAGCACAGATACGCAGTATTTT
CDR3 protein: CASSLEAGSTDTQYF
D gene: .
J gene: TRBJ2-3
clone size: few
V gene: TRBV13

CDR3 DNA: TGTGCCTGGTCTTCCGACAGTAAAGCTTTCTTT
CDR3 protein: CAWSSDSKAFF
D gene: .
J gene: TRBJ1-1
clone size: .
V gene: TRBV30

CDR3 DNA: TGTGCCAGCAGCCATCAGTACTCTGGAAACACCATATATTTT
CDR3 protein: CASSHQYSGNTIYF
D gene: .
J gene: TRBJ1-3
clone size: .
V gene: TRBV7-2

CDR3 DNA: TGTGCCAGCAGCTTATGGGGGCTTAGGGACACTGAAGCTTTCTTT
CDR3 protein: CASSLWGLRDTEAFF
D gene: .
J gene: TRBJ1-1
clone size: .
V gene: TRBV5-4

CDR3 DNA: TGTGCCAGCAGCGTAGAAGGAGGGTCTGGAAACACCATATATTTT
CDR3 protein: CASSVEGGSGNTIYF
D gene: .
J gene: TRBJ1-3
clone size: .
V gene: TRBV9

CDR3 DNA: TGTGCCAGCAGCTCACAGGGTGACGAAAAACTGTTTTTT
CDR3 protein: CASSSQGDEKLFF
D gene: .
J gene: TRBJ1-4
clone size: .
V gene: TRBV9

CDR3 DNA: TGTGCCATCAGTGAGTCCTTTGCGGGACCGCTGGGGGCTGAAGCTTTCTTT
CDR3 protein: CAISESFAGPLGAEAFF
D gene: .
J gene: TRBJ1-1
clone size: .
V gene: TRBV10-3

CDR3 DNA: TGTGCCAGCTCACGGGATACAGGGGGCTCTGGAAACACCATATATTTT
CDR3 protein: CASSRDTGGSGNTIYF
D gene: TRBD1
J gene: TRBJ1-3
clone size: .
V gene: TRBV18

CDR3 DNA: TGTGCCAGCAGCGTAGGTAAAGGGGTCGTTTCGGGCACTGAAGCTTTCTTT
CDR3 protein: CASSVGKGVVSGTEAFF
D gene: .
J gene: TRBJ1-1
clone size: .
V gene: TRBV9

CDR3 DNA: TGTGCCAGCAGTTTAATGGGAGAAGAGACCCAGTACTTC
CDR3 protein: CASSLMGEETQYF
D gene: .
J gene: TRBJ2-5
clone size: .
V gene: TRBV27

CDR3 DNA: TGTGCCAGCAGCTATCTCCCGCAGGAGAGGTTTGAACTGTTTTTT
CDR3 protein: CASSYLPQERFELFF
D gene: .
J gene: TRBJ1-4
clone size: .
V gene: TRBV6-6

CDR3 DNA: TGTGCCTGGAGTCCGGGACTAGCGGCCGCTTTTTTTAGCACAGATACGCAGTATTTT
CDR3 protein: CAWSPGLAAAFFSTDTQYF
D gene: TRBD2
J gene: TRBJ2-3
clone size: .
V gene: TRBV30

CDR3 DNA: TGCGCCAGCAGCCAAGATTCGGGCTTCCCGTCCGGGGAGCTGTTTTTT
CDR3 protein: CASSQDSGFPSGELFF
D gene: .
J gene: TRBJ2-2
clone size: .
V gene: TRBV4-3

CDR3 DNA: TGCGCCAGCAGACCGGGACTAGCCTCAGATACGCAGTATTTT
CDR3 protein: CASRPGLASDTQYF
D gene: TRBD2
J gene: TRBJ2-3
clone size: .
V gene: TRBV10-2

CDR3 DNA: TGTGCCAGCAGTGCACTAGCGCCCGCGGAGACCCAGTACTTC
CDR3 protein: CASSALAPAETQYF
D gene: TRBD2
J gene: TRBJ2-5
clone size: .
V gene: TRBV2

CDR3 DNA: TGTGCCAGCAGCCCTAGCCCCGGGATGAGCACCGGGGAGCTGTTTTTT
CDR3 protein: CASSPSPGMSTGELFF
D gene: .
J gene: TRBJ2-2
clone size: once
V gene: TRBV7-8

CDR3 DNA: TGTGCCAGCAGTTACTCAAAACTAGCGGGAGGGCTTGAGCAGTTCTTC
CDR3 protein: CASSYSKLAGGLEQFF
D gene: TRBD2
J gene: TRBJ2-1
clone size: .
V gene: TRBV6-5

CDR3 DNA: TGCGCCAGCAGCCAAGACGGAGGGGATCTAACTGAAGCTTTCTTT
CDR3 protein: CASSQDGGDLTEAFF
D gene: .
J gene: TRBJ1-1
clone size: .
V gene: TRBV4-3

CDR3 DNA: TGTGCTAGTGGTTTGTCTCACAATGAGCAGTTCTTC
CDR3 protein: CASGLSHNEQFF
D gene: .
J gene: TRBJ2-1
clone size: .
V gene: TRBV12-5

CDR3 DNA: TGTGCCAGCAGCTTAAATAGCGGGAGGTCTGAGACCCAGTACTTC
CDR3 protein: CASSLNSGRSETQYF
D gene: TRBD2
J gene: TRBJ2-5
clone size: .
V gene: TRBV7-6

CDR3 DNA: TGTGCCAGCAGCCATGGCGGGGACACCCCGAACACTGAAGCTTTCTTT
CDR3 protein: CASSHGGDTPNTEAFF
D gene: .
J gene: TRBJ1-1
clone size: .
V gene: TRBV27

CDR3 DNA: TGTGCCAGCAGGCCCTCCAACCAGCCCACCTGGGAGCAGTTCTTC
CDR3 protein: CASRPSNQPTWEQFF
D gene: .
J gene: TRBJ2-1
clone size: .
V gene: TRBV6-5

CDR3 DNA: TGTGCCAGCAGTCCGGGAGGTTCCAATGAGCAGTTCTTC
CDR3 protein: CASSPGGSNEQFF
D gene: TRBD2
J gene: TRBJ2-1
clone size: .
V gene: TRBV6-6

CDR3 DNA: TGTGCCAGCAGGGCGGGAGACGGGGAGCTGTTTTTT
CDR3 protein: CASRAGDGELFF
D gene: TRBD2
J gene: TRBJ2-2
clone size: .
V gene: TRBV11-3

CDR3 DNA: TGTGCCAGCAGCACAGGACTAGCGACCTACAATGAGCAGTTCTTC
CDR3 protein: CASSTGLATYNEQFF
D gene: TRBD2
J gene: TRBJ2-1
clone size: .
V gene: TRBV5-6

CDR3 DNA: TGTGCCAGCAGCTTAAGTGGGGGGGAGACCCAGTACTTC
CDR3 protein: CASSLSGGETQYF
D gene: .
J gene: TRBJ2-5
clone size: .
V gene: TRBV7-3

CDR3 DNA: TGTGCCAGCAGCTTACCGGGACAGGGTGCGGAGACCCAGTACTTC
CDR3 protein: CASSLPGQGAETQYF
D gene: TRBD1
J gene: TRBJ2-5
clone size: .
V gene: TRBV5-4

CDR3 DNA: TGTGCCAGCAGAGCTAGCGGGGGGAATCAAGAGACCCAGTACTTC
CDR3 protein: CASRASGGNQETQYF
D gene: TRBD2
J gene: TRBJ2-5
clone size: .
V gene: TRBV6-5

CDR3 DNA: TGTGCCACCAGCAGAGATCTAGCCTCCCTCCAAGAGACCCAGTACTTC
CDR3 protein: CATSRDLASLQETQYF
D gene: .
J gene: TRBJ2-5
clone size: .
V gene: TRBV15

CDR3 DNA: TGTGCCAGCACTCAACAGCCGGACGGCAATCGCTACACCTTC
CDR3 protein: CASTQQPDGNRYTF
D gene: .
J gene: TRBJ1-2
clone size: .
V gene: TRBV6-5

CDR3 DNA: TGCGCCAGCAGCCAAGATCGACTAGCGGGAAGGTACGAGCAGTACTTC
CDR3 protein: CASSQDRLAGRYEQYF
D gene: TRBD2
J gene: TRBJ2-7
clone size: .
V gene: TRBV4-1

CDR3 DNA: TGTGCCAGTAGTATTTTTCACAGGGACCCTGAAAAACTGTTTTTT
CDR3 protein: CASSIFHRDPEKLFF
D gene: .
J gene: TRBJ1-4
clone size: .
V gene: TRBV19

CDR3 DNA: TGCGCCAGCAGCCAAGGACTGAGCTCTGGAAACACCATATATTTT
CDR3 protein: CASSQGLSSGNTIYF
D gene: .
J gene: TRBJ1-3
clone size: once
V gene: TRBV4-1

CDR3 DNA: TGTGCCAGTAGTATGGGACTAGCGGGGGGGCTGTCCTACAATGAGCAGTTCTTC
CDR3 protein: CASSMGLAGGLSYNEQFF
D gene: TRBD2
J gene: TRBJ2-1
clone size: once
V gene: TRBV19

CDR3 DNA: TGTGCCAGCAGTCCCCCCACTAGCGGGGGTCTCTACAATGAGCAGTTCTTC
CDR3 protein: CASSPPTSGGLYNEQFF
D gene: TRBD2
J gene: TRBJ2-1
clone size: .
V gene: TRBV27

CDR3 DNA: TGTGCCAGCAGCCAAGTTTTGACGGGCTGGACCGGGGAGCTGTTTTTT
CDR3 protein: CASSQVLTGWTGELFF
D gene: .
J gene: TRBJ2-2
clone size: .
V gene: TRBV4-2

CDR3 DNA: TGTGCCAGCAGCCCGGGACTAGCGGGACGGGGCGAGCAGTTCTTC
CDR3 protein: CASSPGLAGRGEQFF
D gene: TRBD2
J gene: TRBJ2-1
clone size: .
V gene: TRBV5-4